This is a list of T cell receptor beta chains from one sample in a study of T-cell memory formation after mild COVID-19. TCRdb ran MiXCR on the 5' RACE reads and lists one entry per CDR3 protein. Of about 190,000 distinct CDR3 sequences listed, approximately 20% are singletons. The source material was PBMCs or a T cell subset sorted from them (not recorded which). These receptors were collected from an adult woman who had mild COVID-19 (a few samples of this study predate the infection). Cell type and time point are not known. CDR3s include the opening cysteine and the closing phenylalanine or tryptophan. D genes are given only for firm matches. Clone size is shown for a subset of rows, as once, few, many or a class of expanded clone.

clone size,J gene,V gene,D gene,CDR3 DNA,CDR3 protein
-,TRBJ1-1,TRBV12-3/TRBV12-4,-,TGTGCCAGCAGTGAACCCTACACGGGGAACACTGAAGCTTTCTTT,CASSEPYTGNTEAFF
-,TRBJ2-7,TRBV30,-,TGTGCCTGGAACGCGGCAGTCATTTCCTACGAGCAGTACTTC,CAWNAAVISYEQYF
-,TRBJ1-1,TRBV9,-,TGTGCCAGCAGCGTGGGAGGCTCGAACACTGAAGCTTTCTTT,CASSVGGSNTEAFF
-,TRBJ2-1,TRBV7-2,-,TGTGCCAGCAGCTTAAAGGGGAAGACAGCTAGCTCCTACAATGAGCAGTTCTTC,CASSLKGKTASSYNEQFF
-,TRBJ1-3,TRBV12-5,-,TGTGCTAGTGGTTCGGATGGAAACACCATATATTTT,CASGSDGNTIYF
many,TRBJ2-1,TRBV7-2,-,TGTGCCAGCAGCTTACAAGGGGGTGCATACAATGAGCAGTTCTTC,CASSLQGGAYNEQFF
-,TRBJ1-6,TRBV5-1,-,TGCGCCAGCAGCTTCAAACCTCCAGGGATCGATTCACCCCTCCACTTT,CASSFKPPGIDSPLHF
-,TRBJ2-4,TRBV5-6,-,TGTGCCAGCAGCCCGATTGGGTCGGCCAAAAACATTCAGTACTTC,CASSPIGSAKNIQYF
-,TRBJ2-1,TRBV24-1,-,TGTGCCACCAGCTGGCGGGAAAGGAATGAGCAGTTCTTC,CATSWRERNEQFF
few,TRBJ2-7,TRBV2,-,TGTGCCAGCACCAGGGGATACTACGAGCAGTACTTC,CASTRGYYEQYF
-,TRBJ1-3,TRBV6-5,TRBD1,TGTGCCAGCAGCAGACAGGGGGCGAGCGGAAACACCATATATTTT,CASSRQGASGNTIYF
-,TRBJ2-3,TRBV7-8,TRBD2,TGTGCCAGCATCCCACGCGGGGGGGCCTTTTCAGTCACAGATACGCAGTATTTT,CASIPRGGAFSVTDTQYF
few,TRBJ2-1,TRBV5-1,TRBD2,TGCGCCAGCAGCTTGTGGCCTAGCGGGGGACGCGAGCAGTTCTTC,CASSLWPSGGREQFF
-,TRBJ2-3,TRBV18,TRBD1,TGTGCCAGCTCACCGCCCGGGACAGGGGACACAGATACGCAGTATTTT,CASSPPGTGDTDTQYF
few,TRBJ2-7,TRBV29-1,TRBD1,TGCAGCGTTGAAACCCCAGGGGGCGAGCAGTACTTC,CSVETPGGEQYF
medium-sized,TRBJ2-7,TRBV20-1,TRBD1,TGCAGTGCTAGGGACCACAGGGGTCCGGGGTACGAGCAGTACTTC,CSARDHRGPGYEQYF
-,TRBJ2-3,TRBV20-1,-,TGCTCCCAGGGGGGCGGGAGGTCAGATACGCAGTATTTT,CSQGGGRSDTQYF
few,TRBJ1-1,TRBV5-1,-,TGCGCCAGCAGCTTCCGGGCCATGGGGTTGAACACTGAAGCTTTCTTT,CASSFRAMGLNTEAFF
few,TRBJ2-2,TRBV7-3,-,TGTGCCAGCAGCCCGGGCCTTACTAACACCGGGGAGCTGTTTTTT,CASSPGLTNTGELFF
many,TRBJ2-3,TRBV6-2/TRBV6-3,-,TGTGCCAGCAGTTCCAGGGATACGCAGTATTTT,CASSSRDTQYF
-,TRBJ2-2,TRBV5-5,-,TGTGCCAGCAGCCCGTCCCCAAGGGGGGGGGGACGGCAGACCGGGGAGCTGTTTTTT,CASSPSPRGGGRQTGELFF
-,TRBJ2-3,TRBV5-1,-,TGCGCCAGCAGCTTCGACCCTAGCACAGATACGCAGTATTTT,CASSFDPSTDTQYF
-,TRBJ2-3,TRBV6-5,TRBD2,TGTGCCAGCAGGCAAACTAGCGGGAGCGCAGATACGCAGTATTTT,CASRQTSGSADTQYF